The present T cell receptor (beta chain) was sequenced within a study of vaccination effects on CD4 cells after COVID-19. Study-wide results and caveats: Substantial clonal contraction characterized both infection- and vaccine-induced clones late after vaccination. Early post-infection timepoints were absent, and convalescent patients were few.

Method: immunoSEQ multiplex PCR; TCRdb's copy keeps in-frame clones and lacks some. This sample has roughly 67,000 clones, with 78% found just once. To note about this clone: Its antigen is unknown.

Within the ViraFEST assay, antigen-specific CD4+ T cells underwent expansion with viral peptide pools prior to sequencing. Subsequent to a culture period of about ten days, CD4+ T cells were isolated. People in the vaccine group had not been infected with SARS-CoV-2 before, and their nucleocapsid antibodies were negative. Half-medium changes using IL-2 medium occurred on days 3 and 7. This CDR3 spans 13 amino acids. The V segment lost 3 bases and the J segment 9 bases; nucleotides outside the gene matches: 4. Here the sequenced sample was CD4+ T cells from PBMCs cultured with SARS-CoV-2 spike peptides, taken before COVID-19 vaccination. The source is a human donor who received a COVID-19 vaccine. V usage is TRBV12-3 or TRBV12-4 and J usage is TRBJ2-1; 8 nucleotides agree with TRBD2. This CDR3 is CASSFGLAGEQFF. The CDR3 nucleotides are TGTGCCAGCAGTTTCGGGCTAGCGGGTGAGCAGTTCTTC.